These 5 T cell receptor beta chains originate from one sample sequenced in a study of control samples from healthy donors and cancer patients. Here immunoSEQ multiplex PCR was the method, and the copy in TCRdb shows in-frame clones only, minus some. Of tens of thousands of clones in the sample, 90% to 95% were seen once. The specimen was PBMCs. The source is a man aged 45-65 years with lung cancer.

The CDR3 is CASSSPLRGSSYNEQFF. As DNA, the CDR3 is TGTGCCAGCAGTTCCCCCTTACGGGGGAGCTCCTACAATGAGCAGTTCTTC. This chain connects TRBV27 to TRBJ2-1; D is possibly TRBD2 (6 bases). Germline V gene lookup returns CDR1 MNHEY and CDR2 SMNVEV (reference sequence). There are 17 residues in the CDR3. Trimming removed 4 bases at V and 0 bases at J, with 16 bases between.

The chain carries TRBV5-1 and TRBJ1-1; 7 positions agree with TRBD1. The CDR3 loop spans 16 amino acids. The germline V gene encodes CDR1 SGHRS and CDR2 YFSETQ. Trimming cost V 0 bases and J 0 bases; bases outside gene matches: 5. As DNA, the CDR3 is TGCGCCAGCAGCTTGGCGGGACAGCCCTTGAACACTGAAGCTTTCTTT. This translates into CASSLAGQPLNTEAFF.

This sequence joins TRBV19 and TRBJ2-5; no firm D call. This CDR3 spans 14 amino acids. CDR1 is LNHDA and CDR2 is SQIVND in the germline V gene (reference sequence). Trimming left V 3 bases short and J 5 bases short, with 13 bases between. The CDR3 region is CASSIMMGSETQYF. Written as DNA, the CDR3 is TGTGCCAGTAGTATTATGATGGGGTCGGAGACCCAGTACTTC. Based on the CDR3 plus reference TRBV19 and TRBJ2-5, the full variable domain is DGGITQSPKYLFRKEGQNVTLSCEQNLNHDAMYWYRQDPGQGLRLIYYSQIVNDFQKGDIAEGYSVSREKKESFPLTVTSAQKNPTAFYLCASSIMMGSETQYFGPGTRLLVL.

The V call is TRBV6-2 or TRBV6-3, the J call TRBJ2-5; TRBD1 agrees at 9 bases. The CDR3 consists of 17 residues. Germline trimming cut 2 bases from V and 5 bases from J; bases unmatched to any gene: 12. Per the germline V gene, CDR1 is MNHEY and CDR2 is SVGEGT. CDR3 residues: CASSYLLGQGIIETQYF. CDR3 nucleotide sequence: TGTGCCAGCAGTTACCTCCTTGGACAGGGGATAATTGAGACCCAGTACTTC.

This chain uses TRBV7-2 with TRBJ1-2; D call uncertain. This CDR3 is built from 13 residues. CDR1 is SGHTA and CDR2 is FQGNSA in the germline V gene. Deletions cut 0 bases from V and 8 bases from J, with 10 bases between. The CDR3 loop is CASSLAFEKGYTF. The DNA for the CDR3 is TGTGCCAGCAGCTTAGCCTTCGAAAAGGGCTACACCTTC.